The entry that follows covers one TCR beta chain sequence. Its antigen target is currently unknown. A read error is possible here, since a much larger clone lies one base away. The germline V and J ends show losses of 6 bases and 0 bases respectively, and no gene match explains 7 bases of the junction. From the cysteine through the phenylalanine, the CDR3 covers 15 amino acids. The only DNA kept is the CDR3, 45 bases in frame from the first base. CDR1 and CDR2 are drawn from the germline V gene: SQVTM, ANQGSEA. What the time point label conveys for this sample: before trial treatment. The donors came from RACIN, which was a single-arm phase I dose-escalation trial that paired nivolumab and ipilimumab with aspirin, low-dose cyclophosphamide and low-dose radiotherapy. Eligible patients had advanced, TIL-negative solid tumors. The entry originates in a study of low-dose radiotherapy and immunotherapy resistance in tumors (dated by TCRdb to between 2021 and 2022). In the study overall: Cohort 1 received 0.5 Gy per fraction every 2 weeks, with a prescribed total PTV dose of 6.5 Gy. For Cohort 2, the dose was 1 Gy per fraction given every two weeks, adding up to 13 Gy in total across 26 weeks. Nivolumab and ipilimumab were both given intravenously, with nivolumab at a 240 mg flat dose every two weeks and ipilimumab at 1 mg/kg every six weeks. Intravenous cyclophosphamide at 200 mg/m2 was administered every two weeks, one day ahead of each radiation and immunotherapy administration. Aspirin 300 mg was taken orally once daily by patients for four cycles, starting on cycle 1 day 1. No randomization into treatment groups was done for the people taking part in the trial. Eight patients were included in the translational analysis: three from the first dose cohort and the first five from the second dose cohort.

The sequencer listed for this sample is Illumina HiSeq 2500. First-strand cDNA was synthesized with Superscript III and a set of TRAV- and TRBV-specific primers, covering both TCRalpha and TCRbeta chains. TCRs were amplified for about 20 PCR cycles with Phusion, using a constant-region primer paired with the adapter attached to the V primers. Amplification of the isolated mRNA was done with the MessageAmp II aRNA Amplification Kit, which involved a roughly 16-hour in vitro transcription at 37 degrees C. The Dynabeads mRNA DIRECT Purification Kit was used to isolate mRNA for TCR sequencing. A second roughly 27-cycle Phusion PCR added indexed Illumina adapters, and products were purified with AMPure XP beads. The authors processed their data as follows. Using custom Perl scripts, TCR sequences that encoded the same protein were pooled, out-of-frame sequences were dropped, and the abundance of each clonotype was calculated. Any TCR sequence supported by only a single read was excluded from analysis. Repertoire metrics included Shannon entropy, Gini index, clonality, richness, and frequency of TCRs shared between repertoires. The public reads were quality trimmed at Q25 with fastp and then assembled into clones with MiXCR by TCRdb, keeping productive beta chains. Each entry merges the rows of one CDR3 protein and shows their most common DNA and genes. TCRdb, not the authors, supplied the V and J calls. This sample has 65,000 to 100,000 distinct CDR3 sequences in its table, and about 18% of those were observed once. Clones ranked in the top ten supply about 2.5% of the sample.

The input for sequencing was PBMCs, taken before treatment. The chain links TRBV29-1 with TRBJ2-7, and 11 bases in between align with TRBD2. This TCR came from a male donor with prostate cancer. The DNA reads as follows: TGCAGCGTCGTACTAGCGGGGGTGAACTCCTACGAGCAGTACTTC. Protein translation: CSVVLAGVNSYEQYF.